Each of the 5 T cell receptor beta chains below was sequenced from the same sample in a study of T-cell memory formation after mild COVID-19. TCRdb re-analysed the 5' RACE reads in MiXCR, keeping a single row per CDR3 protein. This sample has about 470,000 distinct CDR3 sequences, with about 18% found just once. Source material: PBMCs or a T cell subset sorted from them (not recorded which). Receptors originate from an adult woman who had mild COVID-19 (a few samples of this study predate the infection). Cell type and time point are not known.

The chain links TRBV9 to TRBJ1-6, with unresolved D. This CDR3 is 15 amino acids long. V was cut by 0 bases and J by 4 bases, with 8 bases left in between. Germline CDR1 is SGDLS and CDR2 is YYNGEE. For the CDR3, the DNA is TGTGCCAGCAGCGTAGGCGAGCGGTATAATTCACCCCTCCACTTT. It translates to CASSVGERYNSPLHF.

The CDR3 DNA reads TGTGCCAGCAGTGTGGACAGGACGAACACTGAAGCTTTCTTT. This codes for CASSVDRTNTEAFF. This chain uses TRBV12-3 or TRBV12-4 with TRBJ1-1; 7 bases are a match to TRBD1. The CDR3 runs to 14 residues. After removal of 5 bases from V and 1 base from J, the junction contained 4 bases not matched to a gene.

This clonotype occurred a few times. The genes are TRBV7-8 and TRBJ2-7, with 7 nucleotides matching TRBD1. The CDR3 runs 16 residues. CDR1 is SGHVS, CDR2 FQNEAQ, per germline. V dropped 4 bases and J dropped 0; count of bases not matched to a gene: 9. The CDR3 nucleotides read TGTGCCAGCAGCTGGATAACCCGGGACAGCTCCTACGAGCAGTACTTC. Its translation is CASSWITRDSSYEQYF.

The chain employs TRBV6-2 or TRBV6-3 and TRBJ1-1; unclear D gene. Between the trimmed V and J ends, which lost 4 bases and 1 base, there was a span of 13 bases. This CDR3 is built from 15 residues. CDR1 MNHEY and CDR2 SVGEGT come from the germline V gene. Here the CDR3 reads CASSFRVGSNTEAFF. CDR3 in DNA: TGTGCCAGCAGTTTCCGCGTGGGGTCGAACACTGAAGCTTTCTTT.

The chain has TRBV30 and TRBJ2-3; D is uncertain. Germline V gene data show CDR1 as GTSNPN and CDR2 as SVGIG (reference sequence). This CDR3 spans 11 amino acids. V lost 5 bases and J lost 1, with 4 bases in between. CDR3 region: CAWERTDTQYF. The CDR3 DNA reads as TGTGCCTGGGAACGCACAGATACGCAGTATTTT.